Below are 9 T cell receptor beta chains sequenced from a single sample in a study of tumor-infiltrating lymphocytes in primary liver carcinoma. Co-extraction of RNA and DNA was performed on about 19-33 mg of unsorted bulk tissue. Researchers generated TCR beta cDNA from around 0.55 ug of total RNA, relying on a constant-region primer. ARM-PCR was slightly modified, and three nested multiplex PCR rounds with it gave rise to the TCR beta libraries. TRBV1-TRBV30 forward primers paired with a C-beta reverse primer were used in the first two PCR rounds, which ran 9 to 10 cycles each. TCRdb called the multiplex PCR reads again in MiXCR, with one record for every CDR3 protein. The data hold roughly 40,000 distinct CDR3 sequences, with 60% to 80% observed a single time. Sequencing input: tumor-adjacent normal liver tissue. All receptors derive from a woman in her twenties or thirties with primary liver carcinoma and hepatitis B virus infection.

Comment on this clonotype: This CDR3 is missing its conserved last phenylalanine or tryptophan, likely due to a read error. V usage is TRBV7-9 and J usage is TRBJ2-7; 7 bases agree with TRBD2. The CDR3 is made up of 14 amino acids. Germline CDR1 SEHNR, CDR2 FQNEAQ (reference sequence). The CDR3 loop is CASISGGLSYEQYL. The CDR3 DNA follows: TGTGCCAGCATCTCGGGAGGCCTCTCCTATGAGCAGTACTTA.

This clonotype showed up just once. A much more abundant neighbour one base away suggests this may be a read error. This CDR3 reads CASSETGRVTPGAFF. In DNA, the CDR3 is TGTGCCAGCAGTGAAACGGGCAGGGTTACCCCTGGAGCTTTCTTT. The rearrangement links TRBV2 to TRBJ1-1; a weak D match, TRBD1 (5 bases). V lost 2 bases and J lost 10, with 20 bases in between. The germline gives CDR1 SNHLY, CDR2 FYNNEI. The length of the CDR3 is 15 residues.

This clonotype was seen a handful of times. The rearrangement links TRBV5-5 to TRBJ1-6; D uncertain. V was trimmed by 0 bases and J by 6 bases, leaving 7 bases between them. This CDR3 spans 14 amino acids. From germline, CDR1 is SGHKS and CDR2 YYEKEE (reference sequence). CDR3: CASSLDIGNSPLHF. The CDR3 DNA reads TGTGCCAGCAGCTTGGACATCGGTAATTCACCCCTCCACTTT. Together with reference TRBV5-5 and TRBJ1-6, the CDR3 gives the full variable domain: DAGVTQSPTHLIKTRGQQVTLRCSPISGHKSVSWYQQVLGQGPQFIFQYYEKEERGRGNFPDRFSARQFPNYSSELNVNALLLGDSALYLCASSLDIGNSPLHFGNGTRLTVT.

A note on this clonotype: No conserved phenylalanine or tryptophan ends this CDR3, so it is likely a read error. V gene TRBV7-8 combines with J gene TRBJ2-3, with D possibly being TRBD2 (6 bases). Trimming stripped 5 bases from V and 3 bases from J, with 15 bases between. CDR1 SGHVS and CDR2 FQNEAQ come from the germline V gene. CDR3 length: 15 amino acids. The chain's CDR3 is CASSPPRGKTDTQYS. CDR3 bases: TGTGCCAGCAGCCCCCCCCGCGGGAAAACAGATACGCAGTATTCT.

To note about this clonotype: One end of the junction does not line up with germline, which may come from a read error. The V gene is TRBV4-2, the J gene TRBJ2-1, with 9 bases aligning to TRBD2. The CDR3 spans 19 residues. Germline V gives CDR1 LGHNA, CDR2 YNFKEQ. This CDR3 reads CANSQDRSGTSWIYNEQFF. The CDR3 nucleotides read TGTGCCAACAGCCAAGATCGGTCTGGGACTAGCTGGATATACAATGAGCAGTTCTTC.

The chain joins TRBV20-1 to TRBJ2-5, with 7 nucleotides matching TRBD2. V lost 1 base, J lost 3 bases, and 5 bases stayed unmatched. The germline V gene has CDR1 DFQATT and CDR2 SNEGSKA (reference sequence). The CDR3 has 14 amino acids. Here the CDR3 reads CSARVTSPKETQYF. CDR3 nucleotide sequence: TGCAGTGCTAGAGTGACTAGCCCCAAAGAGACCCAGTACTTC.

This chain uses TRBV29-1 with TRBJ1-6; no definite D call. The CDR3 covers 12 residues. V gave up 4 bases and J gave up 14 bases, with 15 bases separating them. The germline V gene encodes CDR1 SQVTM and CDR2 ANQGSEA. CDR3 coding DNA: TGCAGCGTTGTCTTCTTGGAGGGATCCCTCCACTTT. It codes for CSVVFLEGSLHF.

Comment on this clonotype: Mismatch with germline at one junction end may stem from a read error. CDR3 sequence: CASSQGSPRETNSPLHF. The DNA for the CDR3 is TGCGCCAGCAGCCAAGGCTCCCCCCGGGAGACTAATTCACCCCTCCACTTC. This chain uses TRBV4-1 with TRBJ1-6; no definite D call. Per germline, CDR1 MGHRA and CDR2 YSYEKL. This CDR3 spans 17 amino acids.

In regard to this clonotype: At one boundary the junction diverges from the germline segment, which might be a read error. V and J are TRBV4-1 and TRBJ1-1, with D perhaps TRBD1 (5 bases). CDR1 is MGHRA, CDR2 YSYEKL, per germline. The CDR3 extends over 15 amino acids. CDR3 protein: CASDQEGAMNTKAFF. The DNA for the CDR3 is TGCGCCAGCGACCAAGAAGGGGCAATGAACACTAAAGCTTTCTTT.